Listed here are 27 T cell receptor beta chains from one sample, sequenced in a study of T cell responses to AZD1222 COVID-19 vaccine. The repertoire was sequenced with immunoSEQ multiplex PCR; TCRdb's copy has only in-frame clones and lacks some. The repertoire holds roughly 96,000 clones, with around 90% as singletons. The material was peripheral blood, obtained on day 0 of AZD1222 vaccination. These receptors came from an adult in good health.

The chain joins TRBV11-2 to TRBJ1-4; the match to TRBD1 covers 8 bases. Germline CDR1 SGHAT, CDR2 FQNNGV. Germline trimming cut 4 bases from V and 1 base from J; bases unmatched to any gene: 2. CDR3 length equals 15 residues. The chain's CDR3 is CASSSGQGTNEKLFF. The CDR3 DNA sequence: TGTGCCAGCAGCTCTGGACAGGGAACTAATGAAAAACTGTTTTTT.

This chain links TRBV9 with TRBJ2-3; D is undetermined. Trimming removed 2 bases at V and 0 bases at J, with 10 bases between. CDR3 length: 15 residues. Germline CDR1 is SGDLS and CDR2 is YYNGEE. The CDR3 nucleotides are TGTGCCAGCAGCGTTATTCCCACTAGCACAGATACGCAGTATTTT. Encoded protein: CASSVIPTSTDTQYF.

The chain combines TRBV28 with TRBJ1-5; tentative D call: TRBD1 (5 bases). Germline lookup yields CDR1 MDHEN and CDR2 SYDVKM. Trimming removed 2 bases at V and 3 bases at J, with 8 bases between. CDR3 length: 14 residues. The DNA of the CDR3 is TGTGCCAGCAGTTTAGGGGGTACCAATCAGCCCCAGCATTTT. Amino acid sequence: CASSLGGTNQPQHF.

This clone has a handful of counts. V usage is TRBV7-2 and J usage is TRBJ1-5; tentative D call: TRBD1 (6 bases). Trimming took 5 bases from V and 2 from J, leaving 10 bases between them. The germline V gene encodes CDR1 SGHTA and CDR2 FQGNSA. There are 14 residues in the CDR3. CDR3 bases: TGTGCCAGCAGCATTCGACAGGGCAATCAGCCCCAGCATTTT. This encodes CASSIRQGNQPQHF.

The gene calls are TRBV5-1 and TRBJ1-4; D not certain. This CDR3 comprises 15 residues. Germline assignment: CDR1 SGHRS and CDR2 YFSETQ. Deletions cut 0 bases from V and 0 bases from J, with 6 bases between. CDR3 loop: CASSLDLSTNEKLFF. The CDR3 DNA is TGCGCCAGCAGCTTGGACCTGTCAACTAATGAAAAACTGTTTTTT.

This chain links TRBV18 with TRBJ2-1; 10 nucleotides agree with TRBD1. Germline CDR1 reads KGHSH; CDR2 reads LQKENI. This CDR3 is built from 16 residues. J lost 2 bases, V lost 2 bases, and 3 bases had no gene match. The CDR3 nucleotides are TGTGCCAGCTCACCAGCGGACAGGGGGACCTACAATGAGCAGTTCTTC. Amino acids: CASSPADRGTYNEQFF.

The V and J genes are TRBV24-1 and TRBJ2-3; no reliable D call. The CDR3 contains 13 residues. Germline assignment: CDR1 KGHDR and CDR2 SFDVKD. The V end was cut by 2 bases, the J end by 7 bases, with 9 bases between. The CDR3 region is CATSDWVGYTQYF. The CDR3 nucleotides are TGTGCCACCAGTGATTGGGTGGGGTATACGCAGTATTTT.

Only one count was recorded for this clone. V usage is TRBV5-4 and J usage is TRBJ2-5; D is unclear. The CDR3 extends over 14 amino acids. V lost 5 bases and J lost 2, with 13 bases in between. Per germline, CDR1 SGHNT and CDR2 YYREEE (reference sequence). The CDR3 DNA follows: TGTGCCAGCAGTCCCCGGCCAGGACAAGAGACCCAGTACTTC. Amino acids: CASSPRPGQETQYF.

Worth noting for this clone: Its ends do not fully match the called genes, so a read error is possible. The genes are TRBV28 and TRBJ2-5; no clear D. The germline V gene encodes CDR1 MDHEN and CDR2 SYDVKM. The CDR3 consists of 15 residues. CDR3 bases: TGTGCCAGCAGTCCTACTAATCCCGGATTTAGGAGTTGGGACTTC. Its protein is CASSPTNPGFRSWDF.

CDR3 region: CASSPLWISGTEAFF. The CDR3 coding sequence is TGTGCCAGCAGCCCCTTATGGATTTCGGGCACTGAAGCTTTCTTT. The chain couples TRBV9 to TRBJ1-1; D is unresolved. CDR3 size: 15 residues. CDR1 is SGDLS and CDR2 is YYNGEE in the germline V gene. V lost 4 bases, J lost 4 bases, and 17 bases lay in between.

This chain connects TRBV9 to TRBJ2-2; 13 bases match TRBD2. Germline CDR1 is SGDLS and CDR2 is YYNGEE. This CDR3 comprises 16 residues. The junction had 8 bases not matched to a gene; V was cut back by 4 bases and J by 8 bases. The CDR3 DNA reads as TGTGCCAGCAGCCCGGGACTAGCGGGATCGGGTGGGGAGCTGTTTTTT. Translating gives CASSPGLAGSGGELFF.

The V call is TRBV10-1, the J call TRBJ2-7; D perhaps matches TRBD1 (6 bases). This CDR3 spans 12 amino acids. The germline gives CDR1 WNHNN, CDR2 SYGVQD (reference sequence). Trimming left V 9 bases short and J 1 base short, with 10 bases between. The CDR3 protein is CARTTGSYEQYF. CDR3 bases: TGCGCCAGGACAACAGGGTCCTACGAGCAGTACTTC.

This chain uses TRBV3-1 (or the pseudogene TRBV3-2) with TRBJ2-1; TRBD2 agrees at 7 bases. Per germline, CDR1 LGHDT and CDR2 YNNKEL (reference sequence). V dropped 1 base and J dropped 6; count of bases not matched to a gene: 9. This CDR3 contains 16 residues. The DNA for the CDR3 is TGTGCCAGCAGCCAAGGTCCCAGCGGGATGTCCAATGAGCAGTTCTTC. Translation gives CASSQGPSGMSNEQFF.

The J gene is TRBJ1-1, the V gene TRBV7-2, with D perhaps matching TRBD1 (6 bases). V was clipped by 1 base and J by 6 bases, with 18 bases between them. The CDR3 is made up of 16 amino acids. Germline V gives CDR1 SGHTA, CDR2 FQGNSA. This chain's CDR3 is CASSLVRLGGGSEAFF. DNA for the CDR3: TGTGCCAGCAGCTTAGTCAGGTTAGGGGGAGGGTCTGAAGCTTTCTTT.

V is TRBV7-6 and J is TRBJ2-7; 8 bases are a match to TRBD2. Germline trimming cut 1 base from V and 2 bases from J; bases unmatched to any gene: 4. The CDR3 covers 15 residues. Germline CDR1 and CDR2: SGHVS and FNYEAQ. The chain's CDR3 is CASSLETSGPYEQYF. CDR3 coding DNA: TGTGCCAGCAGCTTAGAAACTAGCGGCCCCTACGAGCAGTACTTC.

This clone was observed once. The rearrangement links TRBV7-9 to TRBJ2-7, with D maybe TRBD1 (6 bases). The CDR3 extends over 14 amino acids. V was shortened by 2 bases and J by 7 bases, with 15 bases between the two germline ends. Per germline, CDR1 SEHNR and CDR2 FQNEAQ (reference sequence). CDR3 in DNA: TGTGCCAGCAGCTTAAGGCAGGGGAATCTTGAGCAGTACTTC. Protein: CASSLRQGNLEQYF.

V gene TRBV2 combines with J gene TRBJ1-4; 7 bases align to TRBD1. This CDR3 has 13 residues. J lost 7 bases, V lost 6 bases, and 5 bases had no gene match. Germline CDR1 is SNHLY and CDR2 is FYNNEI. CDR3 sequence reads: CASRGGGLEKLFF. Here the CDR3 DNA reads TGTGCCAGCAGGGGAGGGGGCCTTGAAAAACTGTTTTTT.

The V and J genes are TRBV6-5 and TRBJ2-1; D gene ambiguous. The CDR3 length is 14 residues. The germline V gene has CDR1 MNHEY and CDR2 SVGAGI. V lost 6 bases and J lost 5, with 14 bases in between. The CDR3 nucleotides are TGTGCCAGCAGCCCACCGACGCCTAACAATGAGCAGTTCTTC. The encoded protein is CASSPPTPNNEQFF.

This chain connects TRBV11-3 to TRBJ2-1; 10 bases fit TRBD2. Germline V gives CDR1 SGHNT, CDR2 YENEEA. The length of the CDR3 is 16 residues. V gave up 6 bases and J gave up 5 bases; unmatched junction bases: 10. The CDR3 DNA is TGTGCCAGCAGTTCAGCCCTAGCGGGGGATGACAATGAGCAGTTCTTC. Translated: CASSSALAGDDNEQFF. The full variable domain, with the rest looked up from reference TRBV11-3 and TRBJ2-1, is EAGVVQSPRYKIIEKKQPVAFWCNPISGHNTLYWYLQNLGQGPELLIRYENEEAVDDSQLPKDRFSAERLKGVDSTLKIQPAELGDSAVYLCASSSALAGDDNEQFFGPGTRLTVL.

This chain uses TRBV6-6 with TRBJ2-1; 15 bases align to TRBD2. The CDR3 length is 14 residues. CDR1 is MNHNY, CDR2 SVGAGI, per germline (reference sequence). After removal of 6 bases from V and 9 bases from J, the junction contained 3 bases not matched to a gene. This CDR3 reads CASRAGLAGGEQFF. For the CDR3, the DNA is TGTGCCAGCAGGGCGGGACTAGCGGGAGGTGAGCAGTTCTTC.

This clone has just one count. The chain links TRBV28 to TRBJ2-1; D is perhaps TRBD1 (6 bases). This CDR3 contains 14 residues. Trimming took 8 bases from V and 8 from J, leaving 19 bases between them. CDR1 MDHEN and CDR2 SYDVKM come from the germline V gene. DNA for the CDR3: TGTGCCAGCGGGTTAGTAGGGGGATCGGATGAGCAGTTCTTC. Its protein is CASGLVGGSDEQFF.

The chain is built from TRBV3-1 (or the pseudogene TRBV3-2) and TRBJ1-4, with 8 nucleotides matching TRBD1. The V gene end was trimmed by 0 bases and the J gene end by 5 bases; junction bases not matched to a gene: 5. CDR3 length: 16 amino acids. Per the germline V gene, CDR1 is LGHDT and CDR2 is YNNKEL (reference sequence). The CDR3 spells CASSQEGTGTNEKLFF. The CDR3 DNA sequence: TGTGCCAGCAGCCAAGAGGGGACAGGAACAAATGAAAAACTGTTTTTT.

This sequence joins TRBV4-2 and TRBJ2-1, with TRBD2 as a possible D gene (7 bases). This CDR3 has 16 residues. Germline loops: CDR1 LGHNA, CDR2 YNFKEQ. V lost 4 bases and J lost 7, with 20 bases in between. The CDR3 nucleotides read TGTGCCAGCAGCCTGCCGGGGGGCCTGGGGGAGAATGAGCAGTTCTTC. Amino acid sequence: CASSLPGGLGENEQFF.

This clone was detected only once. This rearrangement joins TRBV7-8 to TRBJ2-1, with D possibly being TRBD1 (6 bases). Trimming pared 2 bases from V and 9 bases from J, leaving 11 bases between. The CDR3 is 13 amino acids. Germline CDR1 and CDR2: SGHVS and FQNEAQ. CDR3 DNA: TGTGCCAGCAGCTTACTTCAGGGGCGTGAGCAGTTCTTC. Its translation: CASSLLQGREQFF.

CDR3 bases: TGTGCCAGCAGCTTGGGGGGGGGCCAGCCAGAAAAACTGTTTTTT. Translation gives CASSLGGGQPEKLFF. The chain carries TRBV5-4 and TRBJ1-4; D perhaps matches TRBD1 (6 bases). The CDR3 contains 15 residues. V was pared by 0 bases and J by 8 bases, with 14 bases between. The germline V gene has CDR1 SGHNT and CDR2 YYREEE (reference sequence).

The V and J genes are TRBV28 and TRBJ1-2, with D tentatively TRBD1 (5 bases). Trimming took off 5 bases at V and 4 bases at J, with 8 bases between the two ends. This CDR3 comprises 12 residues. Germline V gene lookup returns CDR1 MDHEN and CDR2 SYDVKM. The CDR3 here is CASSPGTYGYTF. CDR3 DNA sequence: TGTGCCAGCAGTCCTGGGACCTATGGCTACACCTTC.

The CDR3 loop is CASSQPGSGRAANEQYF. The DNA of the CDR3 is TGTGCCAGCAGCCAGCCAGGTAGCGGGAGGGCCGCCAACGAGCAGTACTTC. The chain has TRBV5-4 and TRBJ2-7, with 11 nucleotides matching TRBD2. CDR1 is SGHNT, CDR2 YYREEE, per germline (reference sequence). The CDR3 is 17 residues long. Germline trimming cut 4 bases from V and 5 bases from J; bases unmatched to any gene: 14.